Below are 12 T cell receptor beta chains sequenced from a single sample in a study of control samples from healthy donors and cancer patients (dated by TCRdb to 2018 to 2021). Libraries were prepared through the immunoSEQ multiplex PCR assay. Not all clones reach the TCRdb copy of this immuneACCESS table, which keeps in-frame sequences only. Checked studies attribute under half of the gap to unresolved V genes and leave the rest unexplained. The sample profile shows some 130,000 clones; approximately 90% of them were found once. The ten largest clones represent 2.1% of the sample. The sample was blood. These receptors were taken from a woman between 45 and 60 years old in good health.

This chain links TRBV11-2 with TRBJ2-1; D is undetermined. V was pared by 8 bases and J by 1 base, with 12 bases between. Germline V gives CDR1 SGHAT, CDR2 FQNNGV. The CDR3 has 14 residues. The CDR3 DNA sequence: TGTGCCAGCGGTCCGGCAACTTCCTACAATGAGCAGTTCTTC. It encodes CASGPATSYNEQFF.

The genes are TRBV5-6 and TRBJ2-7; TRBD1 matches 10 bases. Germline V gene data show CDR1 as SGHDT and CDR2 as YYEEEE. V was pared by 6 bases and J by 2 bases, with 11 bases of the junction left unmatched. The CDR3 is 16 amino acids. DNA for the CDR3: TGTGCCAGCACCCAGGGGTTCGGGACAGGGGCCTACGAGCAGTACTTC. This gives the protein CASTQGFGTGAYEQYF.

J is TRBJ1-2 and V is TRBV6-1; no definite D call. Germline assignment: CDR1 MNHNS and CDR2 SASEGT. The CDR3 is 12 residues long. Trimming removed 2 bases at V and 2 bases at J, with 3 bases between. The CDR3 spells CASSETNYGYTF. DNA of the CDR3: TGTGCCAGCAGTGAAACAAACTATGGCTACACCTTC.

The CDR3 DNA reads TGTGCCAGTAGCAGGGAAAGCAATCAGCCCCAGCATTTT. Residues: CASSRESNQPQHF. The chain has TRBV19 and TRBJ1-5; perhaps TRBD1 as D (5 bases). V was shortened by 6 bases and J by 1 base, with 7 bases between the two germline ends. Germline V lookup: CDR1 LNHDA, CDR2 SQIVND (reference sequence). CDR3 length: 13 amino acids.

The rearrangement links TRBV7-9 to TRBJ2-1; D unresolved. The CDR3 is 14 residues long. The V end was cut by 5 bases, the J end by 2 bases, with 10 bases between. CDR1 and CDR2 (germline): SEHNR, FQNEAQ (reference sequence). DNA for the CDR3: TGTGCCAGCAGCCCCGTGGGCCCCTACAATGAGCAGTTCTTC. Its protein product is CASSPVGPYNEQFF.

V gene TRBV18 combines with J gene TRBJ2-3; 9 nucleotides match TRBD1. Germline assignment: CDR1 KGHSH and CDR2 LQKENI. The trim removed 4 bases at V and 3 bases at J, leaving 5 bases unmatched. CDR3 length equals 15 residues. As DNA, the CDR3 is TGTGCCAGCTCACTACTAGGACAGGGGACAGATACGCAGTATTTT. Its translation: CASSLLGQGTDTQYF.

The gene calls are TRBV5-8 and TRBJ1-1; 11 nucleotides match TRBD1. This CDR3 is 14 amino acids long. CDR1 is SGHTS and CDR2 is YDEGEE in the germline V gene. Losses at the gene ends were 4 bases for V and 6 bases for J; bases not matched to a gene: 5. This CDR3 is CASSEGQGVSEAFF. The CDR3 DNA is TGTGCCAGCAGCGAGGGACAGGGGGTTTCTGAAGCTTTCTTT.

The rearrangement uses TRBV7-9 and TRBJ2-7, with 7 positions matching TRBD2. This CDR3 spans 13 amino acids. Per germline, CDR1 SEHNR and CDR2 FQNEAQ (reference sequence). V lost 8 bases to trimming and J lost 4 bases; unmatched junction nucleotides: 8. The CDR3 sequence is CASCGGSVYEQYF. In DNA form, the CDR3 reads TGTGCCAGCTGTGGCGGGAGTGTATACGAGCAGTACTTC.

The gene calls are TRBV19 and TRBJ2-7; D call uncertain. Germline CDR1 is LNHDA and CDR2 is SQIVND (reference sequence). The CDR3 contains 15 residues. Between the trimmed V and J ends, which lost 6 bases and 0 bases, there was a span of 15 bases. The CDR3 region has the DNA TGTGCCAGTAGCACTACCACAGCTCACTCCTACGAGCAGTACTTC. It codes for CASSTTTAHSYEQYF.

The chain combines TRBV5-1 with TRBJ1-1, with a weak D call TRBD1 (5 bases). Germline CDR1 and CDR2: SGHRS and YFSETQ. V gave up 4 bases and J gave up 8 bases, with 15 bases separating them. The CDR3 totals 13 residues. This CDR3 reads CASSGDSPHEAFF. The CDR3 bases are TGCGCCAGCAGCGGCGACAGTCCTCACGAAGCTTTCTTT.

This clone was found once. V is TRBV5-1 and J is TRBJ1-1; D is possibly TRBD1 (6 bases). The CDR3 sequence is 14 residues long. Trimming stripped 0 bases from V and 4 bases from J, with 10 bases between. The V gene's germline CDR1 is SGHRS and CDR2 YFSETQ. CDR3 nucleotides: TGCGCCAGCAGCTTGGAGGGGGGGGGCACTGAAGCTTTCTTT. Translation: CASSLEGGGTEAFF.

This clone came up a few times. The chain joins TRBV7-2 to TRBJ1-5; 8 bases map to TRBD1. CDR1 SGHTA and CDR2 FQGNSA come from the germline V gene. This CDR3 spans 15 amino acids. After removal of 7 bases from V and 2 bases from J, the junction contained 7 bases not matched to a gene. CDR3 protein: CASKDRAGGNQPQHF. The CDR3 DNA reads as TGTGCCAGCAAGGACAGGGCTGGAGGCAATCAGCCCCAGCATTTT.